The 23 T cell receptor beta chains in this list originate from one sample, sequenced in a study of blood T cell repertoires in COVID-19. Produced via immunoSEQ multiplex PCR; TCRdb's table is partial and in-frame only. Of about 200,000 clones listed, roughly 87% are singletons. Sequenced: PBMCs or T cells enriched from blood (not recorded which). The origin of the receptors is a woman aged 30 to 39 who had recovered from COVID-19.

The chain joins TRBV6-5 to TRBJ2-1, with 7 bases matching TRBD1. CDR3 length equals 15 residues. In germline, CDR1 is MNHEY, CDR2 SVGAGI. The V and J ends lost 5 bases and 10 bases, in that order; junction bases with no gene match: 14. The CDR3 DNA reads TGTGCCAGCAGTACTACAGGGGTCGAGAGGGGGGAGCAGTTCTTC. Translated, it gives CASSTTGVERGEQFF.

This rearrangement joins TRBV3-1 (or the pseudogene TRBV3-2) to TRBJ1-4; no reliable D call. Germline V gene data show CDR1 as LGHDT and CDR2 as YNNKEL (reference sequence). The CDR3 has 12 residues. V was shortened by 1 base and J by 5 bases, with 2 bases between the two germline ends. CDR3 nucleotides: TGTGCCAGCAGCCAAGTAAATGAAAAACTGTTTTTT. Its protein is CASSQVNEKLFF.

The sample holds one count of this clone. This chain connects TRBV6-2 or TRBV6-3 to TRBJ1-4; 8 bases match TRBD1. Unmatched junction bases numbered 14, after V lost 6 bases and J lost 8 bases. This CDR3 spans 16 amino acids. The germline gives CDR1 MNHEY, CDR2 SVGEGT. CDR3 coding DNA: TGTGCCAGCAGCTTCCGCCCGACAGGGGTTAAAGAAAAACTGTTTTTT. It specifies CASSFRPTGVKEKLFF.

The chain employs TRBV30 and TRBJ2-7; 7 bases agree with TRBD1. J lost 0 bases, V lost 2 bases, and 10 bases had no gene match. Per germline, CDR1 GTSNPN and CDR2 SVGIG (reference sequence). The length of the CDR3 is 16 residues. The DNA for the CDR3 is TGTGCCTGGAGTCCAATGGGGACAGTGCTCTCCTACGAGCAGTACTTC. Encoded protein: CAWSPMGTVLSYEQYF.

In this sample, this clone turned up a few times. The chain links TRBV9 to TRBJ2-5; weak D call: TRBD2 (6 bases). The CDR3 loop spans 15 amino acids. V shed 3 bases and J shed 3 bases, with 15 bases lying between them. Per the germline V gene, CDR1 is SGDLS and CDR2 is YYNGEE. This chain's CDR3 is CASSGLGGGKETQYF. CDR3 nucleotide sequence: TGTGCCAGCAGCGGTCTTGGGGGAGGTAAAGAGACCCAGTACTTC.

V gene TRBV7-2 combines with J gene TRBJ2-7, with 13 bases lining up with TRBD2. CDR1 SGHTA and CDR2 FQGNSA come from the germline V gene. The CDR3 is 14 residues long. The V segment lost 4 bases and the J segment 9 bases; nucleotides outside the gene matches: 6. CDR3 protein: CASSSGTSGTVQYF. The CDR3, as DNA: TGTGCCAGCAGCTCCGGGACTAGCGGGACGGTGCAGTACTTC.

The rearrangement links TRBV7-8 to TRBJ2-7; possibly TRBD2 for D (5 bases). This CDR3 contains 14 residues. From germline, CDR1 is SGHVS and CDR2 FQNEAQ. V lost 0 bases, J lost 4 bases, and 10 bases lay in between. CDR3 DNA: TGTGCCAGCAGCTTAGCGGGAGTTGTATACGAGCAGTACTTC. It yields the protein CASSLAGVVYEQYF.

This chain connects TRBV2 to TRBJ2-6; 12 nucleotides agree with TRBD1. This CDR3 contains 15 residues. Trimming cost V 6 bases and J 6 bases; bases outside gene matches: 3. Germline values: CDR1 SNHLY, CDR2 FYNNEI. The CDR3 protein is CASSGTGGKANVLTF. The CDR3 region has the DNA TGTGCCAGCAGCGGGACAGGGGGCAAGGCCAACGTCCTGACTTTC.

This chain's CDR3 is CASKQGSYGYTF. The CDR3 DNA reads as TGTGCCAGCAAGCAGGGGTCCTATGGCTACACCTTC. J is TRBJ1-2 and V is TRBV6-5; a possible D gene is TRBD1 (6 bases). Germline V gives CDR1 MNHEY, CDR2 SVGAGI. V lost 7 bases and J lost 4, with 10 bases in between. The CDR3 covers 12 residues.

V is TRBV19 and J is TRBJ1-6; tentatively, D is TRBD1 (6 bases). V lost 6 bases and J 7 bases, leaving 13 bases between the germline ends. Germline V gene data show CDR1 as LNHDA and CDR2 as SQIVND (reference sequence). The CDR3 spans 14 residues. The CDR3 sequence: CASSQQGTNSPLHF. The DNA for the CDR3 is TGTGCCAGTAGCCAACAGGGAACCAATTCACCCCTCCACTTT.

The chain uses TRBV10-1 and TRBJ1-4; 7 bases line up with TRBD1. The V segment lost 3 bases and the J segment 7 bases; nucleotides outside the gene matches: 14. Germline CDR1 is WNHNN and CDR2 is SYGVQD (reference sequence). The CDR3 runs 17 residues. The CDR3 loop reads CASSEFRRGQRGEKLFF. Here the CDR3 DNA reads TGCGCCAGCAGTGAATTCCGCAGGGGACAGAGGGGTGAAAAACTGTTTTTT.

The chain combines TRBV19 with TRBJ1-1; no definite D call. CDR1 and CDR2 from the germline V gene are LNHDA and SQIVND (reference sequence). The CDR3 is 15 residues long. V was pared by 7 bases and J by 5 bases, with 20 bases between. CDR3 residues: CASTPPLAGVTEAFF. In DNA form, the CDR3 reads TGTGCCAGTACCCCTCCTCTCGCCGGGGTGACTGAAGCTTTCTTT.

J is TRBJ1-5 and V is TRBV12-5, with 7 bases identical to TRBD1. The V segment lost 0 bases and the J segment 0 bases; nucleotides outside the gene matches: 8. The CDR3 covers 18 residues. CDR1 is LGHNT and CDR2 is FRNRAP in the germline V gene. Here the CDR3 reads CASGLVLGQAYSNQPQHF. The CDR3, as DNA: TGTGCTAGTGGTTTGGTACTTGGACAGGCTTATAGCAATCAGCCCCAGCATTTT.

This chain links TRBV19 with TRBJ1-5; a possible D gene is TRBD1 (6 bases). The germline V gene has CDR1 LNHDA and CDR2 SQIVND (reference sequence). The CDR3 sequence is 14 residues long. V lost 3 bases and J lost 3, with 9 bases in between. The CDR3 sequence: CASSIGQLNQPQHF. CDR3 coding DNA: TGTGCCAGTAGTATCGGACAGCTCAATCAGCCCCAGCATTTT.

The chain couples TRBV7-9 to TRBJ1-3; no firm D call. The V gene lost 1 base and the J gene lost 0 bases, with 13 bases spanning the gap. Germline V gene data show CDR1 as SEHNR and CDR2 as FQNEAQ (reference sequence). This CDR3 is built from 17 residues. The CDR3, as DNA: TGTGCCAGCAGCTTAGGCAAAATGGGCTACTCTGGAAACACCATATATTTT. Encoded protein: CASSLGKMGYSGNTIYF.

This chain joins TRBV30 and TRBJ1-1; D remains ambiguous. Germline V CDR1 and CDR2: GTSNPN, SVGIG (reference sequence). This CDR3 contains 13 residues. V was cut by 2 bases and J by 4 bases, with 11 bases left in between. CDR3 in DNA: TGTGCCTGGAGTCGGAAGGCGGGCACTGAAGCTTTCTTT. Residues: CAWSRKAGTEAFF.

The rearrangement links TRBV7-9 to TRBJ2-3; D not certain. Trimming stripped 7 bases from V and 0 bases from J, with 14 bases between. Germline CDR1 and CDR2: SEHNR and FQNEAQ (reference sequence). There are 15 residues in the CDR3. The CDR3 reads CASTPAFPSTDTQYF. The CDR3 nucleotides read TGTGCCAGCACCCCAGCGTTTCCTAGCACAGATACGCAGTATTTT.

V is TRBV2 and J is TRBJ1-2; the D gene is possibly TRBD1 (6 bases). The germline gives CDR1 SNHLY, CDR2 FYNNEI. Trimming removed 4 bases at V and 8 bases at J, with 20 bases between. This CDR3 spans 15 amino acids. The CDR3 loop is CASSGQAAGFSGYTF. CDR3 coding DNA: TGTGCCAGCAGTGGACAGGCCGCAGGGTTTTCCGGCTACACCTTC.

The rearrangement uses TRBV3-1 (or the pseudogene TRBV3-2) and TRBJ1-5; D possibly corresponds to TRBD1 (6 bases). CDR1 is LGHDT and CDR2 is YNNKEL in the germline V gene (reference sequence). The CDR3 totals 14 residues. The V end was cut by 4 bases, the J end by 5 bases, with 12 bases between. In DNA form, the CDR3 reads TGTGCCAGCAGCCCTTTGGACAGAGATCAGCCCCAGCATTTT. It specifies CASSPLDRDQPQHF.

The chain recombines TRBV25-1 with TRBJ2-7; 7 nucleotides match TRBD2. Germline V gene lookup returns CDR1 MGHDK and CDR2 SYGVNS. The trim removed 3 bases at V and 7 bases at J, leaving 12 bases unmatched. This CDR3 comprises 15 residues. As DNA, the CDR3 is TGTGCCAGCAGTGACCTAGGGAGCGGGACGGGGGAGCAGTACTTC. This encodes CASSDLGSGTGEQYF.

V usage is TRBV7-9 and J usage is TRBJ2-7; 7 bases align to TRBD1. J gave up 2 bases and V 5 bases, and 9 bases lay outside the gene matches. Germline loops: CDR1 SEHNR, CDR2 FQNEAQ (reference sequence). This CDR3 has 15 amino acids. CDR3 in DNA: TGTGCCAGCAGCCCCCGGACAGGATCGACCTACGAGCAGTACTTC. It codes for CASSPRTGSTYEQYF.

This clone was counted a single time. The chain employs TRBV6-5 and TRBJ1-6; 7 bases fit TRBD1. This CDR3 has 15 residues. J lost 9 bases, V lost 6 bases, and 11 bases had no gene match. Germline loops: CDR1 MNHEY, CDR2 SVGAGI. CDR3 region: CASRRTGVSGSPLHF. DNA of the CDR3: TGTGCCAGCAGGAGGACAGGCGTAAGTGGTTCACCCCTCCACTTT.

The rearrangement links TRBV7-9 to TRBJ1-5, with 9 positions matching TRBD1. There are 15 residues in the CDR3. Germline V CDR1 and CDR2: SEHNR, FQNEAQ (reference sequence). The J segment lost 6 bases and the V segment lost 5 bases, leaving 8 bases of the junction unmatched. The CDR3 protein is CASSKLETGGQPQHF. The CDR3 DNA is TGTGCCAGCAGCAAGCTTGAGACAGGGGGTCAGCCCCAGCATTTT.